The clone carrying this TCR beta chain came up a few times. Antigen: not known. A second PCR, run for roughly 7 to 11 cycles, used a sample-barcoded 5' primer plus a J-beta primer mix. TCRdb redid the calling of the 5' RACE reads with MiXCR, one entry per CDR3 protein. The repertoire holds around 1.7 million distinct CDR3 sequences, with 28% as singletons. This entry comes from a study of blood T cells in healthy people across ages. Study outcomes and limitations: Donor CMV infection status was unknown, possibly confounding age-related changes in expanded clonotypes. Researchers said unsorted PBMCs prevented a conclusive naive versus antigen-experienced comparison. There were more naive CD4+ cells and higher diversity in long-lived donors than in aged donors.

The germline gives CDR1 SGHKS, CDR2 YYEKEE (reference sequence). The CDR3 contains 15 residues. After removal of 4 bases from V and 0 bases from J, the junction contained 5 bases not matched to a gene. The genes are TRBV5-5 and TRBJ2-3; TRBD2 matches at 7 bases. Sequencing was performed on blood. The receptor was isolated from a woman aged 25 to 39 in good health. In DNA, the CDR3 is TGTGCCAGCAGCAAGCTAGCGGCGAGCACAGATACGCAGTATTTT. It is translated as CASSKLAASTDTQYF.